This T cell receptor (beta chain) emerged from a study of T-cell reconstitution after alpha-beta-depleted transplantation in children. The CDR3 consists of 14 residues. V trimming: 2 bases; J trimming: 6 bases; junction bases outside the gene matches: 4. The germline V gene has CDR1 SQVTM and CDR2 ANQGSEA. Unique molecular identifiers featured in how the TCRbeta library was prepared. One entry per CDR3 protein, called by TCRdb with MiXCR from the PCR reads. The repertoire holds about 400,000 distinct CDR3 sequences, with roughly 22% as singletons. The chain links TRBV29-1 to TRBJ2-2; TRBD2 aligns across 9 bases. The source of this sequence is a human donor who donated a stem cell graft to a child with acute myeloid leukemia. The specimen was PBMCs from the stem cell graft donor, collected from the stem cell graft. The CDR3 region has the DNA TGCAGCGTTGAACTAGCGGGGCCCGCCGGGGAGCTGTTTTTT. It translates to CSVELAGPAGELFF.